This T cell receptor beta chain was obtained from a study of a mutant IDH1 vaccine in newly diagnosed glioma (dated by TCRdb to about 2021). Regarding the study in general: Vaccination was initiated 4-6 weeks after radiotherapy alone, or concurrently with temozolomide cycles in the chemotherapy-containing groups. Of the approximately 30 treated patients, approximately 62% were male and around 40% were female, and the mean age was roughly 40 years. Before enrollment, patients had received standard therapy of radiotherapy alone, temozolomide alone, or radiochemotherapy with temozolomide; most received the combination. The week-35 safety follow-up was designated visit V12, and the week-47 end of study was designated visit V13. Peripheral blood was drawn at six visits: V03 (baseline), V05, V07, V10, V12 and V13. For exploratory analyses, longitudinal TCRB deep sequencing was carried out in 25 to 30 treated patients wherever samples were available. The paper as a whole reports these results and caveats: Vaccine-induced immune responses across multiple MHC alleles were detected in about 93% of patients. PBMC samples for TCRB deep sequencing were selected based on availability. The authors stated that sample limitations prevented analyses of patient blood samples from being reproduced. Pseudoprogression seemed to be unrelated to changes in the top peripheral T cell clonotypes found by TCRB sequencing.

V drops 0 bases and J drops 5 bases, leaving 7 bases in between. Reading from cysteine to phenylalanine, the CDR3 counts 13 amino acids. CDR3 DNA only is kept here, 39 bases in frame from base 1. The germline V gene specifies LGHNT as CDR1 and FRNRAP as CDR2. The time point label of this sample denotes: week 47, end of study. Each vaccine dose, consisting of 300 ug of a 20-mer mutant IDH1 peptide in Montanide, was administered subcutaneously with topical imiquimod. Eight vaccinations were administered to patients in weeks 1, 3, 5, 7, 11, 15, 19 and 23, corresponding to visits V03 through V10. Newly diagnosed WHO grade 3 or 4 IDH1-mutant astrocytomas showing loss of nuclear ATRX were present in the donors. The samples were drawn from NOA16, a multicentre, single-arm, open-label phase I trial in Germany that tested a mutant IDH1 peptide vaccine in humans for the first time. Genomic DNA for TCRB sequencing was extracted from EDTA blood using the DNeasy Blood and Tissue Kit.

Concerning this clone: There is no known antigen for this receptor. No base quality values were provided; no much bigger clone lies one nucleotide off.

Library construction relied on the immunoSEQ multiplex PCR assay. Rearranged TCR beta chain sequences were amplified with the hsTCRB Kit following the manufacturer's protocol. Sequencing of TCRB libraries was carried out on an Illumina MiSeq. The authors processed their data as follows. The proprietary platform of the kit vendor was used for demultiplexing, trimming and gene mapping. Not all clones reach the TCRdb copy of this immuneACCESS table, which keeps in-frame sequences only. Checked studies attribute under half of the gap to unresolved V genes and leave the rest unexplained. For V, J and clone size, that table is used; D and trimming come from the DNA. Across this sample there are roughly 32,000 clones, with around 90% seen only once. Jointly, the top ten make up 2% to 2.5% of the sample.

The TCR sequence derives from a man in his forties or fifties with glioma. This material consisted of PBMCs, taken from a glioma patient whose treatment included an IDH1 peptide vaccine. The chain is made from TRBV12-5 and TRBJ1-1, with the identity of the D gene unclear. The CDR3 region: CASGLVGGTEAFF. The DNA sequence is TGTGCTAGTGGTTTGGTAGGCGGGACTGAAGCTTTCTTT.